This TCR beta chain was retrieved from a study of blood T cells in healthy people across ages (dated by TCRdb to 2015 to 2017). At the level of the whole study: In model experiments, roughly one uniquely barcoded TCR beta cDNA molecule per two T cells was captured by template switching. The donors were divided into four age groups: young (average roughly 15 years), middle-aged (about 39), aged (approximately 62) and long-lived (nearly 85). To track age-related changes in TCR beta repertoire diversity, the study relied on deep sequencing normalized with unique cDNA molecular identifiers. Using the same blood draw, the study looked at two additional independent replicas of 1 million unique cDNA reads for two donors, one aged 18 to 29 and the other aged 80 or older. Broader findings and caveats from the paper: Compared with the aged group, more naive CD4+ T cells, fewer expanded clones and increased TCR diversity were shown by the long-lived group, suggesting age selection. The CMV infection status of donors was not known, potentially confounding age-related changes in expanded clonotypes. As age increased, observed TCR beta diversity per million T cells dropped in a roughly linear way, and a significant reduction was already evident by age 40. Total diversity estimates from one million sequenced T cells were considered lower bounds and underestimates. Conclusive comparison of naive and antigen-experienced compartments was prevented by the profiling of bulk unsorted PBMCs. There was a strong correlation between observed TCR beta diversity and the percentage of naive T cells measured by flow cytometry.

Donors were a few dozen systemically healthy Caucasian individuals from Russia aged about 6 to 100 years. Each donor gave approximately 9.3 milliliters of peripheral blood, collected into EDTA-treated Vacutainer tubes. Ficoll-Paque density-gradient centrifugation was used to isolate PBMCs, with at least 6.5 million per sample. Total RNA, at least 5 micrograms per sample, was extracted from PBMCs with Trizol reagent. For every donor, an aliquot of PBMCs went through flow cytometry to measure the percentages of naive CD45RAhigh/CD27high T cells. A few counts support this clonotype. Its antigen specificity is not known. No clone much larger than this one lies a single base away; base qualities are absent. Library creation used 5' RACE. Sequencing was performed on an Illumina HiSeq 2500. A second PCR of 7 to 11 cycles was performed with a sample-barcoded 5' primer and a J-beta primer mix. A template-switch 5' adaptor carrying 12 random nucleotides introduced a unique molecular identifier onto each TCR beta cDNA molecule. Each sample yielded at least 2.5 million CDR3-containing paired-end reads. First-strand cDNA was synthesized from all RNA with the Mint cDNA synthesis kit, primed by a TRBC-specific oligonucleotide. Following uracil-DNA glycosylase treatment, all cDNA underwent a first 18-cycle PCR with the universal primers M1SS and BC2_uni_R. The study's processing was this. Normalization of each sample was performed by random selection of 1 million high-quality reads, each carrying a distinct molecular identifier. Reads sharing molecular identifiers were discarded rather than binned into consensus sequences. MiTCR, with a Q25 quality threshold and the strictest error-elimination algorithm, was used for CDR3 identification, clonotype clustering and error correction. A nonparametric unseen species model with Euler transformation was used to estimate lower-bound total TCR beta diversity. TCRdb passed the public sequencing reads through fastp at Q25 and MiXCR, retaining productive beta sequences. Here each entry gathers all rows of one CDR3 protein and keeps the most common genes and DNA. These V and J calls derive from TCRdb rather than the authors' analysis. The sample data list under 1,100,000 distinct CDR3 sequences, and almost 25% of these were observed just once. About 0.69% of the sample is in the top ten clones.

Including cysteine and phenylalanine, the CDR3 has 13 amino acids. Here the CDR3 DNA is all that survives: 39 bases in frame from base 1. V is shortened by 5 bases, J by 2 bases, and the region joining them spans 13 bases. The CDR1 and CDR2 encoded by the germline V gene are SQVTM and ANQGSEA. A further study also used this sample, focusing on T cells of mothers and their children. Reported in the second study: The donors were nine systemically healthy Caucasian individuals, made up of three mothers and their six children. cDNA synthesis used all of the extracted RNA, with 1.5 ug of RNA in each 15 ul reaction. In the second PCR, the M1S primer added sample barcodes and 2-4 random nucleotides. Each mother yielded over 8.5 million TCR beta CDR3 reads and each child some 3 million reads. TCR recombination output is similarly shaped by thymic selection in related and unrelated pairs, with a minor effect exerted by inherited differences. Normalized repertoire overlap was always slightly but never significantly higher in related than unrelated mother-child pairs. No persistent microchimeric T cell clones were found, with a detection sensitivity of 80 to 100 clones per million clonotypes. Deep NGS was used in the study to compare the TCR beta repertoires of mothers and children and to look for features that separate related mother-child pairs from unrelated individuals. On average, the children were roughly 10 +/- 4 years old, while the mothers were about 37 +/- 4 years old. Libraries were sequenced on Illumina HiSeq 2000 with 100+100 nt paired-end reads after adapter ligation with NEBNext reagents. To prevent cross-contamination, the mother and child libraries were prepared one month apart and sequenced in separate runs. Between about 500,000 and 2,300,000 distinct TCR beta clonotypes were identified per donor. Naive TCR beta clonotypes were estimated from low-frequency clonotypes matched to each donor's FACS-determined naive share, without sorting.

The TCR originated in a girl aged 2 to 9 in good health. The specimen was blood. Rearrangement joined TRBV29-1 to TRBJ2-7, with the D segment possibly TRBD1 or TRBD2, each aligning over 5 bases. The CDR3 has the sequence CSVLGDVTYEQYF. The bases are TGCAGCGTTCTCGGGGACGTCACCTACGAGCAGTACTTC.